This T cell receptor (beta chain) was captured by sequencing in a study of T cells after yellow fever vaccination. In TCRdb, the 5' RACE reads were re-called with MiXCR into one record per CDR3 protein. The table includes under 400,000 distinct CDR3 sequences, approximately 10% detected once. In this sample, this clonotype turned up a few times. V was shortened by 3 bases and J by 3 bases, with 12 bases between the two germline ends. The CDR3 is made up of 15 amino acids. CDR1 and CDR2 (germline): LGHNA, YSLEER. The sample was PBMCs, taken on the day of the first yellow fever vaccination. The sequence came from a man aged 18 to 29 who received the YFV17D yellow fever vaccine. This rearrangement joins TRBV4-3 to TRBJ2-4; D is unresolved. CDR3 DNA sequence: TGCGCCAGCAGCCAGAGCAACATGGGCAAAAACATTCAGTACTTC. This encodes CASSQSNMGKNIQYF.